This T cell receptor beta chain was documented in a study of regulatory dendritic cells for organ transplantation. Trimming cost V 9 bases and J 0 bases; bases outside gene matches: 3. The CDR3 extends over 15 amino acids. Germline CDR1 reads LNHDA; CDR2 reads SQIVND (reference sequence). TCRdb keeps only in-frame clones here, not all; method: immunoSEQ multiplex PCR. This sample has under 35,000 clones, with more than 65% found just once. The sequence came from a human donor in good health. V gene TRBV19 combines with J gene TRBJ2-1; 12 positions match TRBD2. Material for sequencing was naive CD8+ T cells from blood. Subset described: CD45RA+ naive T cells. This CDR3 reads CASRLAGASYNEQFF. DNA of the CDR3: TGTGCCAGCAGACTAGCGGGGGCCTCCTACAATGAGCAGTTCTTC. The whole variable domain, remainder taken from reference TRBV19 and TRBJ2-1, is DGGITQSPKYLFRKEGQNVTLSCEQNLNHDAMYWYRQDPGQGLRLIYYSQIVNDFQKGDIAEGYSVSREKKESFPLTVTSAQKNPTAFYLCASRLAGASYNEQFFGPGTRLTVL.